This T cell receptor beta chain was observed in a study of blood T cell repertoires in COVID-19. The germline gives CDR1 SGHAT, CDR2 FQNNGV. Unmatched junction bases numbered 12, after V lost 5 bases and J lost 0 bases. This CDR3 contains 19 residues. Under the authors' procedure: Reference gene primer amplification yielded estimated nucleated cell counts. TCRdb's table, derived via immunoSEQ multiplex PCR, lists solely in-frame clones and lacks some. V and J calls and clone size follow that table, whereas D and trimming were derived from the DNA. The sample gives 240,000 or so clones, roughly four fifths of which show up once; 6% to 8% is in the top ten.

The clonotype was recovered from a woman of 80 years or more with COVID-19, enrolled during active disease. Sequenced material: peripheral blood. The genes are TRBV11-2 and TRBJ2-4; 11 bases are shared with TRBD1. DNA for the CDR3: TGTGCCAGCAGCGCCCGGGACAGGGGGAACGTACTAGCCAAAAACATTCAGTACTTC. It yields the protein CASSARDRGNVLAKNIQYF.